These 27 T cell receptor beta chains were all obtained from the same sample, sequenced in a study of CD8+ T cells in alopecia areata. The treatment is: oral pan-JAK inhibitor, 5-10 mg twice daily. Extracted from the samples, RNA was reverse transcribed into cDNA to serve as the sequencing template. Sequencing used immunoSEQ multiplex PCR; TCRdb keeps in-frame clones, though not all of them. The sample includes about 140,000 clones, 82% of them seen just once. The sequences come from CD8+ T cells sorted from blood, collected at week 4, from a patient treated with tofacitinib. These receptors came from a human donor with alopecia areata.

The V call is TRBV5-1, the J call TRBJ2-7; D possibly corresponds to TRBD1 (5 bases). There are 13 residues in the CDR3. The V and J ends lost 0 bases and 5 bases respectively, with 9 bases between them. Germline CDR1 and CDR2: SGHRS and YFSETQ. Here the CDR3 reads CASSLEGNNEQYF. CDR3 coding DNA: TGCGCCAGCAGCTTGGAGGGGAACAACGAGCAGTACTTC.

The chain carries TRBV18 and TRBJ2-1; possible D gene TRBD1, 5 bases. Deletions cut 6 bases from V and 1 base from J, with 16 bases between. CDR3 length equals 16 residues. Germline CDR1 and CDR2: KGHSH and LQKENI. CDR3 sequence: CASSVTGLTSYNEQFF. Written as DNA, the CDR3 is TGTGCCAGCTCGGTCACAGGTCTAACTTCCTACAATGAGCAGTTCTTC.

The chain couples TRBV30 to TRBJ2-5, with no clear D. The CDR3 contains 10 residues. CDR1 is GTSNPN, CDR2 SVGIG, per germline (reference sequence). The V end was cut by 1 base, the J end by 7 bases, with 4 bases between. The CDR3 loop reads CAWSGGTQYF. The CDR3 DNA follows: TGTGCCTGGAGTGGGGGGACCCAGTACTTC.

This clone was observed a handful of times. This chain joins TRBV5-6 and TRBJ2-1, with D possibly TRBD2 on 7 matching bases. Germline V gene lookup returns CDR1 SGHDT and CDR2 YYEEEE. Trimming removed 1 base from V and 6 bases from J, with 14 bases in between. This CDR3 contains 15 residues. The CDR3, as DNA: TGTGCCAGCAGCTTGTGGCCGGGGGGCCTCAATGAGCAGTTCTTC. Residues: CASSLWPGGLNEQFF.

This clone occurred once. The chain has TRBV11-2 and TRBJ2-5, with TRBD1 identical over 10 bases. Germline values: CDR1 SGHAT, CDR2 FQNNGV. V dropped 3 bases and J dropped 4; count of bases not matched to a gene: 11. The CDR3 is made up of 17 amino acids. The CDR3 coding sequence is TGTGCCAGCAGCTTGGATAGGACAGGGGGGTTTCCAGAGACCCAGTACTTC. Residues: CASSLDRTGGFPETQYF. The full variable domain, in which reference TRBV11-2 and TRBJ2-5 provide the parts outside the CDR3, is EAGVAQSPRYKIIEKRQSVAFWCNPISGHATLYWYQQILGQGPKLLIQFQNNGVVDDSQLPKDRFSAERLKGVDSTLKIQPAKLEDSAVYLCASSLDRTGGFPETQYFGPGTRLLVL.

The CDR3 sequence is CSVEGTGPADTQYF. The CDR3 region has the DNA TGCAGCGTTGAAGGGACAGGGCCTGCAGATACGCAGTATTTT. The chain uses TRBV29-1 and TRBJ2-3, with 8 bases that match TRBD1. The CDR3 is made up of 14 amino acids. With V trimmed by 1 base and J by 4 bases, 4 bases remained unmatched. The germline V gene encodes CDR1 SQVTM and CDR2 ANQGSEA.

The V and J genes are TRBV5-4 and TRBJ2-7; a possible D gene is TRBD1 (6 bases). V lost 0 bases to trimming and J lost 2 bases, with 9 bases between them. This CDR3 is built from 14 residues. Germline V lookup: CDR1 SGHNT, CDR2 YYREEE (reference sequence). CDR3 loop: CASSLDRVPYEQYF. For the CDR3, the DNA is TGTGCCAGCAGCTTGGACAGGGTTCCCTACGAGCAGTACTTC.

The chain employs TRBV4-2 and TRBJ2-1; a weak D match, TRBD2 (5 bases). The CDR3 length is 15 residues. V gave up 1 base and J gave up 5 bases, with 12 bases separating them. The germline V gene has CDR1 LGHNA and CDR2 YNFKEQ. The CDR3: CASSQVAGVDNEQFF. The CDR3 nucleotides are TGTGCCAGCAGCCAAGTGGCCGGGGTAGACAATGAGCAGTTCTTC.

J is TRBJ1-4 and V is TRBV7-9; a possible D gene is TRBD1 (5 bases). Between the trimmed V and J ends, which lost 2 bases and 7 bases, there was a span of 5 bases. The V gene's germline CDR1 is SEHNR and CDR2 FQNEAQ (reference sequence). The CDR3 length is 12 residues. The CDR3 coding sequence is TGTGCCAGCAGCTTAAGGGGTGAAAAACTGTTTTTT. It specifies CASSLRGEKLFF. The full variable domain, its missing parts supplied by reference TRBV7-9 and TRBJ1-4, is DTGVSQNPRHKITKRGQNVTFRCDPISEHNRLYWYRQTLGQGPEFLTYFQNEAQLEKSRLLSDRFSAERPKGSFSTLEIQRTEQGDSAMYLCASSLRGEKLFFGSGTQLSVL.

In its sample, this clone was seen a few times. This chain links TRBV10-3 with TRBJ2-1, with 10 bases lining up with TRBD1. The CDR3 loop spans 15 amino acids. CDR1 and CDR2 (germline): ENHRY, SYGVKD. Unmatched junction bases numbered 5, after V lost 3 bases and J lost 6 bases. CDR3 sequence: CAISDPGTGVNEQFF. In DNA form, the CDR3 reads TGTGCCATCAGTGACCCCGGGACAGGGGTCAATGAGCAGTTCTTC.

The rearrangement joins TRBV30 to TRBJ2-3; 9 nucleotides line up with TRBD2. CDR1 is GTSNPN and CDR2 is SVGIG in the germline V gene (reference sequence). The CDR3 spans 13 residues. The V and J ends lost 8 bases and 5 bases, in that order; junction bases with no gene match: 8. CDR3 protein: CATSGGIQDTQYF. Here the CDR3 DNA reads TGTGCCACGAGCGGGGGGATTCAAGATACGCAGTATTTT.

This clone occurred once. The chain combines TRBV6-1 with TRBJ2-7, with D possibly called TRBD1 or TRBD2 (6 bases each). The CDR3 is 15 residues long. V lost 7 bases and J lost 5, with 21 bases in between. CDR1 and CDR2 from the germline V gene are MNHNS and SASEGT. The CDR3 spells CASTEGWQGRHEQYF. CDR3 nucleotides: TGTGCCAGCACAGAAGGGTGGCAGGGGAGGCACGAGCAGTACTTC.

J is TRBJ1-1 and V is TRBV5-1; D ambiguous. V was clipped by 0 bases and J by 4 bases, with 4 bases between them. The germline V gene has CDR1 SGHRS and CDR2 YFSETQ. The CDR3 covers 12 residues. CDR3 residues: CASSLGSTEAFF. The CDR3 bases are TGCGCCAGCAGCTTGGGCAGCACTGAAGCTTTCTTT.

This clone was counted only a few times. CDR3 residues: CAISGAGAEETQYF. In nucleotides, the CDR3 is TGTGCCATCAGTGGCGCGGGGGCGGAAGAGACCCAGTACTTC. The V call is TRBV10-3, the J call TRBJ2-5; maybe TRBD2 (7 bases). Germline CDR1 is ENHRY and CDR2 is SYGVKD. The V end was cut by 4 bases, the J end by 3 bases, with 12 bases between. There are 14 residues in the CDR3.

This sequence joins TRBV4-1 and TRBJ2-2; perhaps TRBD1 as D (5 bases). V dropped 8 bases and J dropped 3 bases, with 13 bases sitting between them. This CDR3 has 14 amino acids. Germline V gives CDR1 MGHRA, CDR2 YSYEKL. CDR3 sequence reads: CASPKMGHTGELFF. CDR3 nucleotides: TGCGCCAGCCCCAAGATGGGGCACACCGGGGAGCTGTTTTTT.

The genes are TRBV5-1 and TRBJ2-3; TRBD1 matches at 7 bases. Germline V gene sequence: CDR1 SGHRS, CDR2 YFSETQ. J gave up 0 bases and V 3 bases, and 13 bases lay outside the gene matches. CDR3 length equals 18 residues. CDR3 bases: TGCGCCAGCAGCTCCTCCGGGACAGCTTTATCTAGCACAGATACGCAGTATTTT. It yields the protein CASSSSGTALSSTDTQYF.

The chain is built from TRBV7-2 and TRBJ2-5, with 11 positions matching TRBD2. Germline V CDR1 and CDR2: SGHTA, FQGNSA. There are 15 residues in the CDR3. After removal of 6 bases from V and 5 bases from J, the junction contained 8 bases not matched to a gene. CDR3: CASSLAGGLRETQYF. CDR3 nucleotides: TGTGCCAGCAGTCTAGCGGGGGGCCTCAGGGAGACCCAGTACTTC.

The chain has TRBV30 and TRBJ2-3; maybe TRBD1 (5 bases). Trimming took off 0 bases at V and 6 bases at J, with 13 bases between the two ends. Germline CDR1 and CDR2: GTSNPN and SVGIG (reference sequence). The CDR3 extends over 14 amino acids. The CDR3, as DNA: TGTGCCTGGAGTGTACGGAGATCAGGGGATACGCAGTATTTT. As protein: CAWSVRRSGDTQYF. The full variable domain, its missing parts supplied by reference TRBV30 and TRBJ2-3, is SQTIHQWPATLVQPVGSPLSLECTVEGTSNPNLYWYRQAAGRGLQLLFYSVGIGQISSEVPQNLSASRPQDRQFILSSKKLLLSDSGFYLCAWSVRRSGDTQYFGPGTRLTVL.

This clone was recorded a few times. The chain has TRBV28 and TRBJ1-1; no definite D call. From germline, CDR1 is MDHEN and CDR2 SYDVKM. The CDR3 is 15 residues long. The germline V and J ends were trimmed by 2 bases and 0 bases, with 10 bases remaining between them. This chain's CDR3 is CASSLVLQLNTEAFF. DNA for the CDR3: TGTGCCAGCAGTTTAGTGCTCCAGCTGAACACTGAAGCTTTCTTT. The variable domain in full, with the rest retrieved from reference TRBV28 and TRBJ1-1, is DVKVTQSSRYLVKRTGEKVFLECVQDMDHENMFWYRQDPGLGLRLIYFSYDVKMKEKGDIPEGYSVSREKKERFSLILESASTNQTSMYLCASSLVLQLNTEAFFGQGTRLTVV.

The V gene is TRBV18, the J gene TRBJ1-6; D is uncertain. CDR1 and CDR2 (germline): KGHSH, LQKENI. With 2 bases removed from V and 5 bases from J, the gap between germline ends came to 13 bases. The CDR3 spans 16 residues. The DNA for the CDR3 is TGTGCCAGCTCACCATGGCCCTCCTCGGATAATTCACCCCTCCACTTT. It encodes CASSPWPSSDNSPLHF.

The chain employs TRBV6-5 and TRBJ1-1; D is perhaps TRBD1 (6 bases). Trimming removed 5 bases from V and 1 base from J, with 8 bases in between. Germline V gene data show CDR1 as MNHEY and CDR2 as SVGAGI. The CDR3 sequence is 13 residues long. CDR3 nucleotide sequence: TGTGCCAGCAGTCTGGGACAGAACACTGAAGCTTTCTTT. This gives the protein CASSLGQNTEAFF.

This clone was detected only a few times. The genes are TRBV2 and TRBJ2-2; TRBD1 matches at 7 bases. This CDR3 comprises 15 residues. CDR1 and CDR2 from the germline V gene are SNHLY and FYNNEI. V trimming: 8 bases; J trimming: 3 bases; junction bases outside the gene matches: 9. The DNA for the CDR3 is TGTGCCAGCTCTAAAAAGGGGGCTGACACCGGGGAGCTGTTTTTT. Protein product: CASSKKGADTGELFF.

CDR3 sequence: CASSKGQGSNQPQHF. The CDR3 coding sequence is TGTGCCAGCAGTAAGGGACAGGGCAGCAATCAGCCCCAGCATTTT. The chain carries TRBV6-5 and TRBJ1-5; 9 nucleotides align to TRBD1. J was trimmed by 1 base and V by 5 bases; bases with no gene match: 3. The CDR3 sequence is 15 residues long. Germline lookup yields CDR1 MNHEY and CDR2 SVGAGI.

With respect to this clone: One end of the junction does not line up with germline, which may come from a read error. The chain links TRBV7-7 to TRBJ2-5, with 15 nucleotides matching TRBD2. TRBJ2-7 explains the end of the DNA better; the J call may be wrong. The V gene's germline CDR1 is SSHAT and CDR2 FNYEAQ (reference sequence). This CDR3 spans 15 amino acids. The CDR3 is CASSPGLAGGYEQYF. The CDR3, as DNA: TGTGCTAGCAGCCCGGGACTAGCGGGGGGCTACGAGCAGTACTTC.

The chain is built from TRBV11-2 and TRBJ2-7; D is undetermined. The CDR3 is made up of 15 amino acids. CDR1 is SGHAT and CDR2 is FQNNGV in the germline V gene. V was trimmed by 0 bases and J by 3 bases, leaving 12 bases between them. CDR3 sequence reads: CASSLDAETIYEQYF. In DNA form, the CDR3 reads TGTGCCAGCAGCTTAGATGCAGAGACGATCTACGAGCAGTACTTC.

The chain is built from TRBV6-5 and TRBJ2-1; D gene uncertain. Germline loops: CDR1 MNHEY, CDR2 SVGAGI. Trimming took off 8 bases at V and 7 bases at J, with 9 bases between the two ends. This CDR3 comprises 11 residues. Here the CDR3 DNA reads TGTGCCAGCTGGGGTGGTAATGAGCAGTTCTTC. It is translated as CASWGGNEQFF.

The chain combines TRBV10-3 with TRBJ2-1, with D hard to call. The germline V and J ends were trimmed by 0 bases and 2 bases, with 11 bases remaining between them. The germline V gene encodes CDR1 ENHRY and CDR2 SYGVKD. The CDR3 consists of 16 residues. The DNA of the CDR3 is TGTGCCATCAGTGAGTCGTCGACACCAACCTACAATGAGCAGTTCTTC. Translation: CAISESSTPTYNEQFF.